This note documents a single T cell receptor (beta chain) sequence. Its antigen remains unidentified. This sample was included in a study of CD8 T cells in ankylosing spondylitis. As the method for making TCR beta libraries, quantitative 5'-RACE with molecular barcodes was used. TCRdb re-called the 5' RACE reads through MiXCR, storing one row per CDR3 protein. The table records about 700,000 distinct CDR3 sequences, about 20% of them present only once. The V gene lost 1 base and the J gene lost 0 bases, with 13 bases spanning the gap. The germline gives CDR1 MGHDK, CDR2 SYGVNS. The CDR3 consists of 17 residues. Whole-study results and caveats: Characteristic of ankylosing spondylitis blood, it appeared, was a TCR beta motif comprising about 8 highly homologous variants.

The source of this sequence is a male donor with ankylosing spondylitis. The chain carries TRBV25-1 and TRBJ2-1; no firm D call. The sequenced sample consisted of blood, either unsorted or a sorted T cell fraction (not recorded which). CDR3 loop: CASSESRGVHSYNEQFF. CDR3 DNA: TGTGCCAGCAGTGAATCCCGCGGTGTACACTCCTACAATGAGCAGTTCTTC.